One and the same sample provided the 11 T cell receptor beta chains below, sequenced in a study of human T cells and chemical hapten exposure. Each CDR3 protein gets one entry after TCRdb re-called the RACE reads with MiXCR. The data hold more than 250,000 distinct CDR3 sequences, with about 9.4% observed a single time. This sample's time point: pre-sensitization, week 0. Described treatment: therapeutic diphenylcyclopropenone sensitization with weekly scalp DPC. Here the sequenced sample was whole blood, taken in connection with sensitization to the hapten diphenylcyclopropenone (DPC). All receptors come from a woman aged 40 to 49 with alopecia areata. Some clones in this sample may be carry-over from other donors' samples.

The J gene is TRBJ2-2, the V gene TRBV5-1, with 9 bases that match TRBD2. With V trimmed by 1 base and J by 6 bases, 7 bases remained unmatched. The CDR3 covers 16 residues. CDR1 and CDR2 from the germline V gene are SGHRS and YFSETQ. The CDR3 bases are TGCGCCAGCAGCTTGTTCTCTAGCGGGATTGCCGGGGAGCTGTTTTTT. It codes for CASSLFSSGIAGELFF.

This clonotype was counted a few times. V usage is TRBV2 and J usage is TRBJ1-1, with 7 bases lining up with TRBD1. CDR3 length: 14 amino acids. V was clipped by 4 bases and J by 1 base; unmatched bases: 3. The germline V gene encodes CDR1 SNHLY and CDR2 FYNNEI. CDR3 DNA: TGTGCCAGCAGTGTCGGACAGGCGAACACTGAAGCTTTCTTT. Amino acid sequence: CASSVGQANTEAFF.

This clonotype appeared a few times. The J gene is TRBJ2-3, the V gene TRBV7-9; the match to TRBD2 covers 8 bases. Looked up from germline, CDR1 is SEHNR and CDR2 is FQNEAQ (reference sequence). With 3 bases clipped from V and 0 bases from J, the junction kept 2 bases outside the gene matches. The CDR3 covers 15 residues. As DNA, the CDR3 is TGTGCCAGCAGCTTCCAGCGGGAGAGCACAGATACGCAGTATTTT. Its translation is CASSFQRESTDTQYF. The full variable domain, its missing parts supplied by reference TRBV7-9 and TRBJ2-3, is DTGVSQNPRHKITKRGQNVTFRCDPISEHNRLYWYRQTLGQGPEFLTYFQNEAQLEKSRLLSDRFSAERPKGSFSTLEIQRTEQGDSAMYLCASSFQRESTDTQYFGPGTRLTVL.

CDR3 protein: CAIGFEDTQYF. CDR3 coding DNA: TGTGCCATAGGTTTCGAAGATACGCAGTATTTT. The chain combines TRBV10-3 with TRBJ2-3; D unclear. The length of the CDR3 is 11 residues. From germline, CDR1 is ENHRY and CDR2 SYGVKD. The V and J ends lost 9 bases and 5 bases respectively, with 9 bases between them.

Worth noting for this clonotype: This may be a read error: a much more frequent sequence differs by one nucleotide. The J gene is TRBJ2-3, the V gene TRBV28, with TRBD1 as a possible D gene (6 bases). Germline lookup yields CDR1 MDHEN and CDR2 SYDVKM. The length of the CDR3 is 16 residues. V lost 5 bases and J lost 2, with 17 bases in between. For the CDR3, the DNA is TGTGCCAGCAGTGAGGAGACAGGCAATCCCACAGATACGCAGTATTTT. This sequence encodes CASSEETGNPTDTQYF.

The gene calls are TRBV7-2 and TRBJ2-7, with TRBD2 matching 10 bases. J gave up 2 bases and V 3 bases, and 1 base lay outside the gene matches. The length of the CDR3 is 14 residues. Germline V lookup: CDR1 SGHTA, CDR2 FQGNSA. Here the CDR3 reads CASSFSGGPYEQYF. CDR3 sequence (DNA): TGTGCCAGCAGCTTTAGCGGGGGGCCCTACGAGCAGTACTTC.

Many counts were recorded for this clonotype. The chain recombines TRBV11-2 with TRBJ2-6; D is unclear. CDR1 is SGHAT and CDR2 is FQNNGV in the germline V gene. V was shortened by 2 bases and J by 2 bases, with 7 bases between the two germline ends. This CDR3 is built from 15 residues. The CDR3 DNA reads TGTGCCAGCAGCTTATCTACCGCTGGGGCCAACGTCCTGACTTTC. Encoded protein: CASSLSTAGANVLTF. Together with reference TRBV11-2 and TRBJ2-6, the CDR3 gives the full variable domain: EAGVAQSPRYKIIEKRQSVAFWCNPISGHATLYWYQQILGQGPKLLIQFQNNGVVDDSQLPKDRFSAERLKGVDSTLKIQPAKLEDSAVYLCASSLSTAGANVLTFGAGSRLTVL.

The chain carries TRBV9 and TRBJ1-2, with D perhaps matching TRBD1 (5 bases). V lost 7 bases and J lost 5, with 12 bases in between. Germline V gene sequence: CDR1 SGDLS, CDR2 YYNGEE. This CDR3 comprises 12 residues. The CDR3 loop reads CASLGVGYGYTF. The CDR3, as DNA: TGTGCCAGCCTAGGGGTAGGGTATGGCTACACCTTC.

This clonotype showed up many times. The chain couples TRBV5-1 to TRBJ1-6; D unclear. Between the trimmed V and J ends, which lost 5 bases and 6 bases, there was a span of 15 bases. This CDR3 is built from 15 residues. CDR1 is SGHRS and CDR2 is YFSETQ in the germline V gene. The CDR3 region is CASRSRRESNSPLHF. Here the CDR3 DNA reads TGCGCCAGCAGGTCCCGGCGGGAGAGTAATTCACCCCTCCACTTT.

This clonotype was detected a few times. The V and J genes are TRBV7-2 and TRBJ1-1; D is possibly TRBD1 (6 bases). Germline V gene sequence: CDR1 SGHTA, CDR2 FQGNSA. The CDR3 loop spans 16 amino acids. The ends were cut back, 5 bases at V and 1 base at J, with 17 bases in the middle. CDR3 nucleotide sequence: TGTGCCAGCAGCCTCATGACAGGACCAGCGAACACTGAAGCTTTCTTT. It translates to CASSLMTGPANTEAFF.

This clonotype showed up many times. The V and J genes are TRBV12-3 or TRBV12-4 and TRBJ1-1; D gene unclear. The CDR3 is 12 residues long. Trimming stripped 3 bases from V and 2 bases from J, with 4 bases between. The CDR3 DNA follows: TGTGCCAGCAGTTTGTTCAACACTGAAGCTTTCTTT. Protein: CASSLFNTEAFF.